This entry describes one T cell receptor (beta chain). The antigen is undetermined. Trimming cost V 1 base and J 1 base, with 17 bases left between them. Germline V gene data show CDR1 as SGHNT and CDR2 as YYREEE (reference sequence). The CDR3 spans 17 residues. The table came from immunoSEQ multiplex PCR; TCRdb's copy has only in-frame clones and leaves some out. The table shows 350,000 to 500,000 clones, with roughly 89% occurring only once. Treatment given: roughly 20 received Ad26.COV2.S at low or high dose, single or two shots; roughly 5 received placebo; per-sample allocation not given. Day 63 after the first vaccine or placebo injection was the time point for sampling. An Ad26 vector expressing Wuhan-strain SARS-CoV-2 spike served as the vaccine. These data belong to a study of Ad26.COV2.S vaccination and SARS-CoV-2 variants. Regarding the study as a whole: Overall T cell responses may have been underestimated by the analyses of TCR breadth and depth. Spike-specific TCR breadth in vaccine recipients exceeded that seen in placebo recipients.

The gene calls are TRBV5-4 and TRBJ1-1, with D hard to call. The sequences come from peripheral blood, collected in a trial of Ad26.COV2.S vaccine versus placebo. This sequence was found in a person aged 18-65 years who received the Ad26.COV2.S COVID-19 vaccine or a placebo. The CDR3 reads CASSLSIAGFRNTEAFF. CDR3 sequence (DNA): TGTGCCAGCAGCTTGAGCATTGCGGGATTTAGGAACACTGAAGCTTTCTTT. Combining the CDR3 with reference TRBV5-4 and TRBJ1-1 gives the whole variable domain ETGVTQSPTHLIKTRGQQVTLRCSSQSGHNTVSWYQQALGQGPQFIFQYYREEENGRGNFPPRFSGLQFPNYSSELNVNALELDDSALYLCASSLSIAGFRNTEAFFGQGTRLTVV.